This TCR beta chain was found in a study of CD8+ T cells in alopecia areata (dated 2018 in TCRdb). The study in broad terms: The treated patients took part in an open-label pilot trial in which moderate-to-severe alopecia areata was treated with oral tofacitinib at 5 to 10 mg twice daily. Tofacitinib was administered for 6 to 18 months, and 6 months of follow-up off drug were then conducted to assess delayed response and recurrence. Disease severity in treated patients was measured with the SALT score, which quantifies the percentage of affected scalp surface area. High-throughput TCRbeta sequencing was used to examine T cell clonal expansion in alopecia areata in both the C3H/HeJ mouse model and human patients. In humans, TCRbeta sequencing was performed on scalp tissue and on sorted CD4+ and CD8+ peripheral blood T cells from healthy controls and from patients with patchy or totalis/universalis alopecia areata. Tofacitinib-treated patients had biopsies at baseline and at 4 and 24 weeks of treatment, with a later scalp biopsy in several patients. Scalp clonality was compared among normal scalp (n=4), patchy alopecia areata scalp (n=8), and alopecia totalis/universalis scalp (n=8). The RNA source kit depended on sample type: the PAXgene miRNA kit for fixed scalp, the miRNeasy kit for PBMCs, and the RNeasy kit for mouse skin. TCRbeta CDR3 regions were amplified by immunoSEQ multiplex PCR with 35 Vbeta forward and 13 Jbeta reverse primers. Overall study outcomes, separate from this receptor: Compared with normal scalp, lesional scalp had higher clonality and more expanded CD8+ clones, particularly in alopecia totalis/universalis, a pattern that suggests antigenic drive. Because the treated cohort was small and had only one nonresponder, larger studies are needed to examine links between baseline CD8+ expansion and response. Unlike mouse skin, where gammadelta T cells dominate, normal human skin contains resident alphabeta T cells that get sequenced too, which complicates analysis of the scalp TCR repertoire. During tofacitinib treatment, many expanded lesional clones stuck around in both scalp and blood, and this persistence may partly explain why relapse happens after treatment is stopped. With tofacitinib, both scalp clonality and the number of expanded CD8+ clones among the top 100 scalp clones went down significantly. Shared TCR sequences between patients were less evident than in mice, which may be partly attributable to HLA diversity in the patient population.

Per the publication, the treatment or condition label means: oral pan-JAK inhibitor, 5-10 mg twice daily. From alopecia areata patients, peripheral blood was collected along with lesional scalp punch biopsies. PBMCs were isolated by density centrifugation and stained for CD3, CD4 and CD8, after which CD4+ and CD8+ T cells were sorted on a FACSAria. The receptor library was made with the immunoSEQ multiplex PCR assay. To provide template for TCR sequencing, every sample had RNA extracted and reverse transcribed into cDNA. SuperScript III was used to make first-strand cDNA, primed with a 2:1 mix of oligo-dT and random hexamers. A synthetic immune receptor repertoire was used to measure amplification bias, and any remaining bias was corrected computationally. In the source study's methods: Raw reads were preprocessed to remove errors, and CDR3 was defined by IMGT conventions from the conserved cysteine to phenylalanine. Clonality was computed by normalizing Shannon entropy by log2 of the number of productive unique TCRs and subtracting the result from 1. Whether each scalp clone was CD4 or CD8 was inferred by checking scalp TCRbeta sequences against the CD4 and CD8 repertoires from sorted blood. This immuneACCESS table, as held by TCRdb, lists in-frame sequences with V and J called but not all clones. Of the missing ones, under half trace to an unresolved V gene in checked studies; the others have no known cause. The V and J calls and clone size are taken from that table; D and trimming were inferred from the DNA. The sample table lists about 180,000 clones, roughly 50% of them with a count of one. 16% of the sample lies in the top ten.

For this clone: Its antigen is currently not known. Per-base qualities were not stored, and no clone one base away is much larger.

Compared with germline, V lacks 0 bases and J lacks 6 bases; bases without a gene match: 5. Looking up the germline V gene yields CDR1 SGHVS and CDR2 FQNEAQ. The cysteine opens and the phenylalanine closes a CDR3 of 15 amino acids. Of all the DNA, just the CDR3 is kept, 45 bases in frame from base 1. The sequences come from CD4+ T cells sorted from blood, collected between weeks 55 and 65, from a patient treated with tofacitinib. The chain links TRBV7-8 with TRBJ2-4; TRBD2 fits 7 bases in the junction. This sequence originates from a human donor with alopecia areata. The nucleotide sequence is given as TGTGCCAGCAGCTTAGCCCTGGGGGGGTCAAACATTCAGTACTTC. The encoded protein is CASSLALGGSNIQYF.